The 16 T cell receptor beta chains given below trace back to one sample, sequenced in a study of beta chain features in type 1 diabetes. Expressed TCRB transcripts were sequenced because the isolated RNA had all been reverse transcribed beforehand. Sequencing was performed with immunoSEQ multiplex PCR; in TCRdb, only in-frame clones are kept and a portion is missing. The repertoire consists of hundreds of thousands of clones, with over 12% occurring once and the leading ten covering 0.03% to 0.04%. Study outcomes and limitations: The study found moderately but significantly shorter TCRB CDR3s in all four CD4+ subsets of Type 1 diabetes patients.

These receptors are not linked to any known antigen. Sequencing was carried out using naive CD4+ T cells from blood. Source of these receptors: a man aged 18-30 years with type 1 diabetes.

This clone was recorded a few times. This sequence joins TRBV30 and TRBJ1-1; D is ambiguous. Germline values: CDR1 GTSNPN, CDR2 SVGIG (reference sequence). The CDR3 loop spans 16 amino acids. Trimming stripped 2 bases from V and 0 bases from J, with 16 bases between. The CDR3 is CAWSSQKGTLNTEAFF. CDR3 nucleotide sequence: TGTGCCTGGAGTTCTCAAAAGGGTACCTTGAACACTGAAGCTTTCTTT.

This clone was seen a handful of times. The V and J genes are TRBV18 and TRBJ2-5; TRBD1 matches at 11 bases. The ends lost 0 bases at V and 3 bases at J; junction bases unmatched: 0. CDR1 and CDR2 from the germline V gene are KGHSH and LQKENI. The CDR3 sequence is 15 residues long. The CDR3 here is CASSPPGQGEETQYF. CDR3 DNA: TGTGCCAGCTCACCACCGGGACAGGGGGAAGAGACCCAGTACTTC. The full variable domain, in which reference TRBV18 and TRBJ2-5 provide the parts outside the CDR3, is NAGVMQNPRHLVRRRGQEARLRCSPMKGHSHVYWYRQLPEEGLKFMVYLQKENIIDESGMPKERFSAEFPKEGPSILRIQQVVRGDSAAYFCASSPPGQGEETQYFGPGTRLLVL.

This clone was seen a handful of times. The rearrangement uses TRBV6-1 and TRBJ1-5; D ambiguous. V lost 6 bases and J lost 9, with 12 bases in between. The CDR3 covers 12 residues. The germline V gene has CDR1 MNHNS and CDR2 SASEGT. The DNA of the CDR3 is TGTGCCAGCAGGGAATCCACGCTGCCCCAGCATTTT. This translates into CASRESTLPQHF.

This clone was seen more than once but under ten times. The chain couples TRBV29-1 to TRBJ1-1; D is undetermined. The germline V and J ends were trimmed by 4 bases and 0 bases, with 6 bases remaining between them. CDR3 size: 12 residues. Germline CDR1 SQVTM, CDR2 ANQGSEA. CDR3 amino acids: CSVAFMNTEAFF. For the CDR3, the DNA is TGCAGCGTTGCCTTCATGAACACTGAAGCTTTCTTT.

The V call is TRBV7-9, the J call TRBJ2-7, with 7 nucleotides matching TRBD2. Trimming cost V 4 bases and J 6 bases; bases outside gene matches: 12. CDR1 is SEHNR, CDR2 FQNEAQ, per germline (reference sequence). The length of the CDR3 is 15 residues. CDR3 sequence: CASSSASRESPEQYF. CDR3 nucleotide sequence: TGTGCCAGCAGCTCTGCCTCGCGGGAGTCGCCCGAGCAGTACTTC.

V and J are TRBV21-1 and TRBJ2-1; TRBD1 is the table's D call and was not checked against the DNA. TRBV21-1 is labeled a pseudogene. The CDR3 consists of 16 residues. The chain's CDR3 is CASSKVRGQGPHEQFF. DNA for the CDR3: TGTGCCAGCAGCAAAGTAAGGGGACAGGGTCCCCATGAGCAGTTCTTC.

This clone appeared a few times. V usage is TRBV29-1 and J usage is TRBJ2-2; a weak D match, TRBD2 (6 bases). This CDR3 region has 16 residues. The germline V gene has CDR1 SQVTM and CDR2 ANQGSEA. Trimming cost V 7 bases and J 0 bases, with 18 bases left between them. The CDR3 DNA follows: TGCAGCGCCGGCACCGGGGGATACCCGAACACCGGGGAGCTGTTTTTT. This codes for CSAGTGGYPNTGELFF.

The chain uses TRBV29-1 and TRBJ1-1, with 9 bases aligning to TRBD1. The CDR3 runs to 16 residues. V trimming: 6 bases; J trimming: 4 bases; junction bases outside the gene matches: 15. The germline CDR1 and CDR2 sequences are SQVTM and ANQGSEA. The CDR3 sequence: CSVLGEWTGVGTEAFF. The CDR3 nucleotides read TGCAGCGTACTAGGGGAGTGGACAGGGGTCGGCACTGAAGCTTTCTTT.

V is TRBV19 and J is TRBJ2-5; TRBD1 matches at 9 bases. The length of the CDR3 is 14 residues. In germline, CDR1 is LNHDA, CDR2 SQIVND (reference sequence). Germline trimming cut 7 bases from V and 5 bases from J; bases unmatched to any gene: 8. The DNA for the CDR3 is TGTGCCAGTAAACTAACAGGGGGCCGCGAGACCCAGTACTTC. Its translation is CASKLTGGRETQYF.

This clone has more than one count but fewer than ten. The V and J genes are TRBV18 and TRBJ1-2, with TRBD1 matching 9 bases. CDR3 length: 14 residues. V lost 4 bases and J lost 4; bases outside the gene matches: 4. CDR1 is KGHSH and CDR2 is LQKENI in the germline V gene. The CDR3 protein is CASSLGQGSYGYTF. The CDR3 DNA follows: TGTGCCAGCTCACTCGGACAGGGGTCCTATGGCTACACCTTC.

This clone was seen only a few times. The chain uses TRBV14 and TRBJ1-1, with TRBD1 identical over 10 bases. The germline V gene encodes CDR1 SGHDN and CDR2 FVKESK. The V and J ends lost 4 bases and 3 bases, in that order; junction bases with no gene match: 8. This CDR3 region has 16 residues. CDR3 nucleotide sequence: TGTGCCAGCAGCCCGCTAGGACAGGGGGAGGACACTGAAGCTTTCTTT. This translates into CASSPLGQGEDTEAFF.

The chain combines TRBV9 with TRBJ1-2; TRBD1 aligns across 7 bases. V gave up 4 bases and J gave up 3 bases; unmatched junction bases: 6. The CDR3 runs to 14 residues. From germline, CDR1 is SGDLS and CDR2 YYNGEE. The CDR3 coding sequence is TGTGCCAGCAGCATAAGACAGGGTGACTATGGCTACACCTTC. Protein: CASSIRQGDYGYTF.

This rearrangement joins TRBV5-1 to TRBJ1-2; 10 positions match TRBD1. The CDR3 runs 16 residues. Germline values: CDR1 SGHRS, CDR2 YFSETQ. V was clipped by 4 bases and J by 2 bases; unmatched bases: 8. The CDR3 region has the DNA TGCGCCAGCAGCCAGGCCCCGACAGGGGGCAACTATGGCTACACCTTC. Translating gives CASSQAPTGGNYGYTF.

The chain is built from TRBV6-5 and TRBJ1-3; perhaps TRBD1 as D (5 bases). The CDR3 is 15 amino acids. Trimming pared 2 bases from V and 0 bases from J, leaving 8 bases between. Germline values: CDR1 MNHEY, CDR2 SVGAGI. The chain's CDR3 is CASSYDSSSGNTIYF. The CDR3 DNA reads TGTGCCAGCAGTTACGACAGTTCCTCTGGAAACACCATATATTTT.

Only a few counts were recorded for this clone. The gene calls are TRBV4-1 and TRBJ2-7; possibly TRBD1 for D (6 bases). Trimming took off 4 bases at V and 0 bases at J, with 16 bases between the two ends. The CDR3 contains 16 residues. Germline V gene sequence: CDR1 MGHRA, CDR2 YSYEKL. The CDR3 loop is CASSRAMVGGSYEQYF. The DNA for the CDR3 is TGCGCCAGCAGCCGCGCGATGGTAGGGGGCTCCTACGAGCAGTACTTC.

This chain links TRBV9 with TRBJ1-4, with D perhaps TRBD1 (6 bases). CDR3 length: 16 residues. V was pared by 0 bases and J by 3 bases, with 12 bases between. From germline, CDR1 is SGDLS and CDR2 YYNGEE. The CDR3 DNA is TGTGCCAGCAGCGTAGGATCAGGGGTGGCTAATGAAAAACTGTTTTTT. Translated, it gives CASSVGSGVANEKLFF.